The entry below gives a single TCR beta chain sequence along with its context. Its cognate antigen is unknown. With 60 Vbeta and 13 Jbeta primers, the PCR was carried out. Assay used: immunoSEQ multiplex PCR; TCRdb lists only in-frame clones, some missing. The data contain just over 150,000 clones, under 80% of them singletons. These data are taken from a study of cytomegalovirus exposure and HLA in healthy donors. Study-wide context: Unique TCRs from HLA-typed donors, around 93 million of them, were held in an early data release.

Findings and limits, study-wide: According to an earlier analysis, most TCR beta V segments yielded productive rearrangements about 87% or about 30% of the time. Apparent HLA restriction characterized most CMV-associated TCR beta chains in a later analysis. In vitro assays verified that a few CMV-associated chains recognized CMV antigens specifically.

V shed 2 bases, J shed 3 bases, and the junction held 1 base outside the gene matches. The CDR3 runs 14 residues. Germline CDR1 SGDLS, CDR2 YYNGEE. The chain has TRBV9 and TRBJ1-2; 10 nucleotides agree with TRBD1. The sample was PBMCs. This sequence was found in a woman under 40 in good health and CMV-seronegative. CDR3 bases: TGTGCCAGCAGCGTGACAGGGGGCGACTATGGCTACACCTTC. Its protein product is CASSVTGGDYGYTF.